Given below is one T cell receptor (beta chain) in context. The sample originates from a study of blood T cell repertoires in COVID-19. This CDR3 is 14 amino acids long. Germline CDR1 reads LGHDT; CDR2 reads YNNKEL (reference sequence). V was pared by 1 base and J by 8 bases, with 14 bases between. Original analysis: Using reference gene primer amplification, nucleated cell counts were estimated. Profiling relied on immunoSEQ multiplex PCR, and the TCRdb table lists in-frame clones only, not all of them. V, J and clone size are those of that table, while D and trimming were read from the DNA. The sample yields 60,000 to 70,000 clones, 88% seen once.

This sequence originates from a woman aged 40 to 50 who had recovered from COVID-19. Sequencing was done on a sample of PBMCs or T cells enriched from blood (not recorded which). V and J are TRBV3-1 (or the pseudogene TRBV3-2) and TRBJ1-1; TRBD1 might be the D (5 bases). The CDR3 bases are TGTGCCAGCAGCCAAGGACATGTGGGGGGAGAAGCTTTCTTT. This encodes CASSQGHVGGEAFF.